This note documents a single TCR beta chain sequence. Seattle's enrolled individuals joined amid active infection and were then monitored longitudinally. The data stem from a study of blood T cell repertoires in COVID-19. Study-level information: From the United States, Italy and Spain came samples of acute and convalescent COVID-19. T cells, B-cell-depleted T cells, or PBMCs supplied cDNA or gDNA.

V was cut by 2 bases and J by 11 bases, with 10 bases left in between. Germline values: CDR1 MNHNS, CDR2 SASEGT. The CDR3 spans 12 residues. In the original processing: How many nucleated cells were present was estimated from reference gene primer amplification. Clones were read by immunoSEQ multiplex PCR, and TCRdb kept only the in-frame ones, dropping some. That table is the source of V, J and clone size, and D and trimming were worked out from the DNA. The table has some 200,000 clones, about 88% seen once. This TCR came from a man between 50 and 59 years old with COVID-19, enrolled during active disease. This chain links TRBV6-1 with TRBJ1-3; tentative D call: TRBD1 (6 bases). The sequenced sample consisted of peripheral blood. The CDR3 nucleotides read TGTGCCAGCAGTGAATTCGGGGGGCCCATATATTTT. It yields the protein CASSEFGGPIYF.